These 28 T cell receptor beta chains share one sample of origin, sequenced in a study of T-cell memory formation after mild COVID-19. TCRdb reprocessed the 5' RACE reads with MiXCR, giving one entry per CDR3 protein. The sample yields fewer than 250,000 distinct CDR3 sequences, approximately 20% seen once. Sequenced input: PBMCs or a T cell subset sorted from them (not recorded which). The source is an adult woman who had mild COVID-19 (a few samples of this study predate the infection). Cell type and time point are not known.

The chain recombines TRBV3-1 with TRBJ1-1; D ambiguous. Per the germline V gene, CDR1 is LGHDT and CDR2 is YNNKEL (reference sequence). The V and J ends lost 0 bases and 4 bases respectively, with 9 bases between them. The CDR3 runs 14 residues. This chain's CDR3 is CASSQEGWGTEAFF. In nucleotides, the CDR3 is TGTGCCAGCAGCCAAGAGGGGTGGGGCACTGAAGCTTTCTTT.

V usage is TRBV5-1 and J usage is TRBJ1-1; D is perhaps TRBD1 (6 bases). V lost 4 bases and J 5 bases, leaving 15 bases between the germline ends. There are 14 residues in the CDR3. Germline-derived CDR1 and CDR2 are SGHRS and YFSETQ. The CDR3 spells CASSPGQIRTEAFF. As DNA, the CDR3 is TGCGCCAGCAGCCCCGGACAGATACGAACTGAAGCTTTCTTT.

This clonotype was seen many times. The V and J genes are TRBV7-9 and TRBJ1-1, with 7 nucleotides matching TRBD1. The germline V gene has CDR1 SEHNR and CDR2 FQNEAQ (reference sequence). With 5 bases clipped from V and 1 base from J, the junction kept 4 bases outside the gene matches. The CDR3 contains 14 residues. The CDR3 sequence is CASSKGARNTEAFF. The DNA for the CDR3 is TGTGCCAGCAGCAAGGGGGCCAGGAACACTGAAGCTTTCTTT.

This clonotype was seen a handful of times. CDR3 nucleotides: TGTGCCAGCAGTTTTGGCAGGGATAATGGCTACACCTTC. Residues: CASSFGRDNGYTF. The chain has TRBV12-3 or TRBV12-4 and TRBJ1-2; perhaps TRBD1 as D (5 bases). V lost 3 bases and J lost 6, with 11 bases in between. The CDR3 runs 13 residues.

This clonotype was recorded many times. The V call is TRBV5-1, the J call TRBJ2-1; 11 positions match TRBD2. The V and J ends lost 0 bases and 6 bases, in that order; junction bases with no gene match: 5. Germline-derived CDR1 and CDR2 are SGHRS and YFSETQ. The CDR3 is made up of 16 amino acids. CDR3 in amino acids: CASSLEASGGINEQFF. The CDR3 DNA sequence: TGCGCCAGCAGCTTGGAGGCTAGCGGGGGGATCAATGAGCAGTTCTTC.

This clonotype has only a few counts. V and J are TRBV9 and TRBJ1-1; the D gene is possibly TRBD1 (6 bases). Germline assignment: CDR1 SGDLS and CDR2 YYNGEE. The V end lost 3 bases, the J end lost 1 base, and 19 bases lay between the germline ends. The CDR3 covers 17 residues. CDR3: CASSAGVGASPNTEAFF. In DNA form, the CDR3 reads TGTGCCAGCAGCGCCGGGGTGGGGGCCTCTCCGAACACTGAAGCTTTCTTT.

V and J are TRBV5-1 and TRBJ1-1; D is uncertain. The germline V and J ends were trimmed by 5 bases and 3 bases, with 14 bases remaining between them. This CDR3 comprises 14 residues. From germline, CDR1 is SGHRS and CDR2 YFSETQ. The CDR3 protein is CASRDLHPDTEAFF. CDR3 DNA sequence: TGCGCCAGCAGGGACCTACATCCGGACACTGAAGCTTTCTTT. Using reference TRBV5-1 and TRBJ1-1 for the parts outside the CDR3, the full variable domain is KAGVTQTPRYLIKTRGQQVTLSCSPISGHRSVSWYQQTPGQGLQFLFEYFSETQRNKGNFPGRFSGRQFSNSRSEMNVSTLELGDSALYLCASRDLHPDTEAFFGQGTRLTVV.

This CDR3 is CASSLNRDTNKNIQYF. CDR3 in DNA: TGTGCCAGCAGCTTAAACCGGGACACCAACAAAAACATTCAGTACTTC. The V and J genes are TRBV7-2 and TRBJ2-4, with D possibly matching TRBD1 (6 bases). V was clipped by 2 bases and J by 3 bases, with 14 bases between them. CDR1 SGHTA and CDR2 FQGNSA come from the germline V gene. The CDR3 spans 16 residues.

The chain combines TRBV20-1 with TRBJ2-3, with D maybe TRBD2 (6 bases). Germline CDR1 and CDR2: DFQATT and SNEGSKA (reference sequence). This CDR3 spans 15 amino acids. Trimming cost V 6 bases and J 0 bases, with 16 bases left between them. In DNA, the CDR3 is TGCAGTGCCCGGGTTTTAGCGGTTAGCACAGATACGCAGTATTTT. It codes for CSARVLAVSTDTQYF.

Many counts were recorded for this clonotype. The J gene is TRBJ2-1, the V gene TRBV4-3; D possibly uses TRBD1 or TRBD2 (5 bases each). Germline-derived CDR1 and CDR2 are LGHNA and YSLEER. This CDR3 contains 13 residues. The V and J ends lost 4 bases and 7 bases respectively, with 11 bases between them. The CDR3: CASSLRGLNEQFF. As DNA, the CDR3 is TGCGCCAGCAGCCTCCGGGGCCTGAATGAGCAGTTCTTC.

The rearrangement uses TRBV12-3 or TRBV12-4 and TRBJ2-2; 7 nucleotides align to TRBD2. The CDR3 is 14 residues long. Trimming removed 3 bases from V and 6 bases from J; junction bases left unmatched: 4. The CDR3, as DNA: TGTGCCAGCAGTTTCGGACTAGAATCCGGGGAGCTGTTTTTT. Its protein is CASSFGLESGELFF.

The V gene is TRBV10-3, the J gene TRBJ2-3; D gene ambiguous. CDR1 and CDR2 from the germline V gene are ENHRY and SYGVKD. CDR3 size: 13 residues. Trimming stripped 8 bases from V and 1 base from J, with 10 bases between. CDR3 residues: CAIFVPRTDTQYF. The CDR3 DNA follows: TGTGCCATCTTCGTCCCTCGCACAGATACGCAGTATTTT.

This chain uses TRBV5-6 with TRBJ2-4; no clear D. CDR1 SGHDT and CDR2 YYEEEE come from the germline V gene. CDR3 length: 13 residues. V was shortened by 4 bases and J by 7 bases, with 12 bases between the two germline ends. The CDR3 here is CASSAERWNIQYF. CDR3 bases: TGTGCCAGCAGCGCGGAGAGATGGAACATTCAGTACTTC.

In nucleotides, the CDR3 is TGCGCCAGCAGCTTCAACATAGGGGGGATGAACACTGAAGCTTTCTTT. This translates into CASSFNIGGMNTEAFF. This sequence joins TRBV5-1 and TRBJ1-1; weak D call: TRBD1 (6 bases). From germline, CDR1 is SGHRS and CDR2 YFSETQ. The V gene lost 2 bases and the J gene lost 0 bases, with 14 bases spanning the gap. The CDR3 sequence is 16 residues long.

This clonotype has just a few counts. This chain joins TRBV24-1 and TRBJ1-4; no firm D call. The germline CDR1 and CDR2 sequences are KGHDR and SFDVKD. V was clipped by 9 bases and J by 8 bases, with 24 bases between them. The CDR3 length is 16 residues. CDR3 amino acids: CATRIDRHIGGEKLFF. CDR3 in DNA: TGTGCCACCCGTATTGACCGCCACATCGGAGGGGAAAAACTGTTTTTT.

This chain uses TRBV12-3 or TRBV12-4 with TRBJ2-5, with 9 bases identical to TRBD1. The CDR3 covers 15 residues. Trimming cost V 3 bases and J 5 bases; bases outside gene matches: 7. The CDR3 here is CASSLGTGLRETQYF. The CDR3 region has the DNA TGTGCCAGCAGTTTGGGGACAGGGCTACGGGAGACCCAGTACTTC.

The sample holds a few counts of this clonotype. This chain links TRBV7-9 with TRBJ1-2; 9 nucleotides line up with TRBD1. After removal of 5 bases from V and 6 bases from J, the junction contained 10 bases not matched to a gene. Germline V gene lookup returns CDR1 SEHNR and CDR2 FQNEAQ (reference sequence). The CDR3 consists of 15 residues. The CDR3 coding sequence is TGTGCCAGCAGCAGGATACCGGGACAGGGCGATGGCTACACCTTC. Its protein product is CASSRIPGQGDGYTF.

This clonotype was detected only a few times. The V and J genes are TRBV5-1 and TRBJ1-1, with D perhaps matching TRBD1 (5 bases). Trimming removed 4 bases at V and 10 bases at J, with 20 bases between. The CDR3 is 14 residues long. Germline V gives CDR1 SGHRS, CDR2 YFSETQ. DNA of the CDR3: TGCGCCAGCAGCGCTGACATGGGGCCTAGGGGAGCTTTCTTT. Translating it yields CASSADMGPRGAFF.

This clonotype was seen more than once but under ten times. The rearrangement uses TRBV5-6 and TRBJ2-4; D not certain. This CDR3 has 13 amino acids. Looked up from germline, CDR1 is SGHDT and CDR2 is YYEEEE. Trimming shortened V by 2 bases and J by 14 bases, and 17 bases separated the two germline ends. This chain's CDR3 is CASSFSFLGREYF. CDR3 DNA: TGTGCCAGCAGCTTTTCGTTTTTAGGACGCGAGTACTTC.

This clonotype showed up just a few times. The chain recombines TRBV20-1 with TRBJ2-3; 9 bases map to TRBD2. After removal of 1 base from V and 1 base from J, the junction contained 12 bases not matched to a gene. CDR3 length: 18 residues. Germline V gives CDR1 DFQATT, CDR2 SNEGSKA (reference sequence). The CDR3 loop reads CSARVAATGLARTDTQYF. CDR3 in DNA: TGCAGTGCTAGAGTTGCTGCGACTGGACTAGCGCGCACAGATACGCAGTATTTT.

This clonotype occurred once. The chain carries TRBV5-5 and TRBJ1-5; 10 positions match TRBD1. V shed 4 bases, J shed 3 bases, and the junction held 10 bases outside the gene matches. CDR3 size: 17 residues. CDR1 is SGHKS and CDR2 is YYEKEE in the germline V gene (reference sequence). The CDR3 sequence is CASSPRVGQGVNQPQHF. The CDR3 nucleotides read TGTGCCAGCAGCCCAAGGGTTGGACAGGGGGTCAATCAGCCCCAGCATTTT.

There are a few counts of this clonotype. The chain has TRBV12-3 or TRBV12-4 and TRBJ2-1; 9 bases are shared with TRBD2. Trimming took 5 bases from V and 3 from J; bases not matched to a gene: 5. The CDR3 extends over 15 amino acids. The DNA for the CDR3 is TGTGCCAGCAGTACCCGTAGCGGGGGCTACAATGAGCAGTTCTTC. It encodes CASSTRSGGYNEQFF.

The chain recombines TRBV20-1 with TRBJ2-5, with 11 positions matching TRBD2. This CDR3 has 13 amino acids. Per the germline V gene, CDR1 is DFQATT and CDR2 is SNEGSKA (reference sequence). V shed 7 bases, J shed 5 bases, and the junction held 6 bases outside the gene matches. The CDR3 DNA reads TGCAGTGGGGCCCTAGCGGGAGGTGAGACCCAGTACTTC. This codes for CSGALAGGETQYF.

The chain joins TRBV7-2 to TRBJ1-2; perhaps TRBD1 as D (6 bases). CDR3 length equals 16 residues. Between the trimmed V and J ends, which lost 2 bases and 2 bases, there was a span of 15 bases. Germline V gene lookup returns CDR1 SGHTA and CDR2 FQGNSA. CDR3 sequence: CASSLIGGKKNYGYTF. CDR3 bases: TGTGCCAGCAGCTTAATCGGGGGCAAGAAAAACTATGGCTACACCTTC.

This clonotype was observed many times. The chain carries TRBV5-1 and TRBJ1-1, with unresolved D. The CDR3 totals 15 residues. Germline V gene lookup returns CDR1 SGHRS and CDR2 YFSETQ. V was pared by 0 bases and J by 3 bases, with 12 bases between. CDR3 protein: CASSLATVGYTEAFF. In nucleotides, the CDR3 is TGCGCCAGCAGCTTGGCTACGGTGGGGTACACTGAAGCTTTCTTT. The full variable domain, completed using reference TRBV5-1 and TRBJ1-1, is KAGVTQTPRYLIKTRGQQVTLSCSPISGHRSVSWYQQTPGQGLQFLFEYFSETQRNKGNFPGRFSGRQFSNSRSEMNVSTLELGDSALYLCASSLATVGYTEAFFGQGTRLTVV.

The sample holds a few counts of this clonotype. The CDR3 loop reads CASRGTDSYEQYF. CDR3 bases: TGTGCCAGCAGGGGGACCGACTCCTACGAGCAGTACTTC. This chain links TRBV6-5 with TRBJ2-7; D is tentatively TRBD1 or TRBD2 (5 bases each). Germline V gene sequence: CDR1 MNHEY, CDR2 SVGAGI. The germline V and J ends were trimmed by 6 bases and 0 bases, with 9 bases remaining between them. The CDR3 covers 13 residues.

The chain combines TRBV12-3 or TRBV12-4 with TRBJ1-2; D unresolved. The CDR3 has 13 residues. Trimming removed 6 bases from V and 7 bases from J, with 15 bases in between. The CDR3 coding sequence is TGTGCCAGCAGAATATATCCCCGGGGTGGCTACACCTTC. Translation: CASRIYPRGGYTF.

The chain's CDR3 is CASRAEPYNEQFF. CDR3 DNA: TGCGCCAGCAGGGCTGAACCCTACAATGAGCAGTTCTTC. This chain uses TRBV5-1 with TRBJ2-1; D unclear. The CDR3 spans 13 residues. V was clipped by 5 bases and J by 2 bases, with 8 bases between them. Germline V gives CDR1 SGHRS, CDR2 YFSETQ.